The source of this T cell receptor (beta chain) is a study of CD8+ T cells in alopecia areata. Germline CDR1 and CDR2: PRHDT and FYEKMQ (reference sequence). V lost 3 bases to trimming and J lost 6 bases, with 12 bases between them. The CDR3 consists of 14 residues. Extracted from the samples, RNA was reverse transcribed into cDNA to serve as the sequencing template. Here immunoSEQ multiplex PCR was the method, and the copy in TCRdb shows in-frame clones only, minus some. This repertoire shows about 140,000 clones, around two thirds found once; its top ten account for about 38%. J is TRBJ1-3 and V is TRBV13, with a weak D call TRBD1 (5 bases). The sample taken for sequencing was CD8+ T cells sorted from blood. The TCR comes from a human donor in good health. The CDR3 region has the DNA TGTGCCAGCAGCTTCACAGGTGAAACAAACACCATATATTTT. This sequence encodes CASSFTGETNTIYF.